This is a list of T cell receptor beta chains from one sample in a study of control samples from healthy donors and cancer patients. Sequencing was performed with immunoSEQ multiplex PCR; in TCRdb, only in-frame clones are kept and a portion is missing. Of about 220,000 clones listed, roughly 94% were seen once; the top ten hold approximately 1.5%. Sequencing was done on a sample of blood. These receptors were taken from a man aged 50-59 years in good health. The CDR3 runs from the conserved cysteine through the conserved F or W. The D gene is left open where the match is weak. Clone size is shown for a subset of rows, as once, few, many or a class of expanded clone.

TRBV7-2	-	-	14	TRBJ2-5	TGTGCCAGCAGCTTGAACCCGTACCAAGAGACCCAGTACTTC	CASSLNPYQETQYF
TRBV27	-	-	14	TRBJ1-3	TGTGCCAGCAGTTTAGGGGGGCAAGGAAACACCATATATTTT	CASSLGGQGNTIYF
TRBV18	TRBD1	-	18	TRBJ2-7	TGTGCCAGCTCACCCCTGAGGGGACAGGGGGTCAGTTTGGGCGAGCAGTACTTC	CASSPLRGQGVSLGEQYF
TRBV4-3	-	-	17	TRBJ1-5	TGCGCCAGCAGCCAAGACCCCGGGACTTCCGGCAATCAGCCCCAGCATTTT	CASSQDPGTSGNQPQHF
TRBV7-9	-	-	16	TRBJ1-1	TGTGCCAGCAGCTACTGGTGGGGTGATAGGAACACTGAAGCTTTCTTT	CASSYWWGDRNTEAFF
TRBV5-5	-	-	15	TRBJ1-1	TGTGCCAGCATCGTTGGTCTTTCCGCAGGTACTGAAGCTTTCTTT	CASIVGLSAGTEAFF
TRBV7-2	TRBD2	-	17	TRBJ2-7	TGTGCCAGCAGCTTATCCGGGACTAGCGGGGGGGCTTACGAGCAGTACTTC	CASSLSGTSGGAYEQYF
TRBV29-1	-	-	10	TRBJ2-5	TGCAGCGCAGAGTGGGAGTCCCAGTACTTC	CSAEWESQYF
TRBV28	TRBD2	-	16	TRBJ2-1	TGTGCCAGCAGTTTAACAGGGCGGGGGGAGTACAATGAGCAGTTCTTC	CASSLTGRGEYNEQFF
TRBV27	TRBD1	-	15	TRBJ1-2	TGTGCCAGCAGTTACAGGGGAGGGGGGGGATATGGCTACACCTTC	CASSYRGGGGYGYTF
TRBV5-1	TRBD2	-	14	TRBJ2-1	TGCGCCAGTCGACTAGCGGGGGCCGACAATGAGCAGTTCTTC	CASRLAGADNEQFF
TRBV11-2	TRBD1	-	17	TRBJ1-5	TGTGCCAGCAGCTTGGGACAGCCGGGGACGGGGTCAATGGCCCAGCATTTT	CASSLGQPGTGSMAQHF
TRBV7-3	TRBD1	-	14	TRBJ1-2	TGTGCCAGCAGCCTAGACAGGGGCGGCTATGGCTACACCTTC	CASSLDRGGYGYTF
TRBV28	-	-	22	TRBJ1-6	TGTGCCAGCAGTTTCAATGGCTGGCCACTACTTCAGCATAGCTCCTATAATTCACCCCTCCACTTT	CASSFNGWPLLQHSSYNSPLHF
TRBV11-2	TRBD1	-	15	TRBJ1-3	TGTGCCAGCAGCCCCCCAGGGGGTCCTGGAAACACCATATATTTT	CASSPPGGPGNTIYF
TRBV7-2	-	-	13	TRBJ2-7	TGTGCCAGCAGCTTAGGGAGGGATTACGAGCAGTACTTC	CASSLGRDYEQYF
TRBV7-2	-	-	14	TRBJ2-2	TGTGCCAGCAGCGACTCGCCCGCCGGCGGGGAGCTGTTTTTT	CASSDSPAGGELFF
TRBV5-5	-	-	16	TRBJ1-2	TGTGCCAGCAGCTTGGATACAGGGTCGAGTGGGTATGGCTACACCTTC	CASSLDTGSSGYGYTF
TRBV5-5	TRBD1	-	15	TRBJ2-5	TGTGCCAGCAGCTCCCCCGGGACAGGGGAAGAGACCCAGTACTTC	CASSSPGTGEETQYF
TRBV19	-	-	14	TRBJ1-2	TGTGCCAGTAAGGAAACAGCCCTTTACTATGGCTACACCTTC	CASKETALYYGYTF
TRBV5-1	-	-	13	TRBJ2-1	TGCGCCAGCAGCTTGGAAGCCCTCAATGAGCAGTTCTTC	CASSLEALNEQFF
TRBV12-3/TRBV12-4	-	-	10	TRBJ1-1	TGTGCCAGCCGGACCACTGAAGCTTTCTTT	CASRTTEAFF
TRBV27	-	-	13	TRBJ1-2	TGTGCCAGCAGCCTGACTCTTGGCTATGGCTACACCTTC	CASSLTLGYGYTF
TRBV5-1	-	-	14	TRBJ1-5	TGCGCCAGCAGCTTGGGAGGGGGAAGTCAGCCCCAGCATTTT	CASSLGGGSQPQHF
TRBV7-2	-	-	13	TRBJ1-5	TGTGCCAGCAGCTTAGAATCGGGTCAGCCCCAGCATTTT	CASSLESGQPQHF
TRBV24-1	-	-	12	TRBJ1-4	TGTGCCACCAGTGATTTGGATGAAAAACTGTTTTTT	CATSDLDEKLFF
TRBV13	-	-	16	TRBJ2-2	TGTGCCAGCAGGAGGGCGGGTGCGCGAGGCACCGGGGAGCTGTTTTTT	CASRRAGARGTGELFF
TRBV7-3	-	-	13	TRBJ2-7	TGTGCCCGGGGGGCCTTTTGGTCCTACGAGCAGTACTTC	CARGAFWSYEQYF
TRBV6-5	-	-	14	TRBJ2-5	TGTGCCAGCAGTTACCCAGGGGTCGAGAAGACCCAGTACTTC	CASSYPGVEKTQYF
TRBV10-3	-	-	13	TRBJ1-1	TGTGCCACCCAGCAAGGGGGTGGCGCTGAAGCTTTCTTT	CATQQGGGAEAFF
TRBV18	TRBD1	once	17	TRBJ2-2	TGTGCCAGCCATGGCCCGGGACAGGGGGCGCGAACCGGGGAGCTGTTTTTT	CASHGPGQGARTGELFF
TRBV19	-	-	14	TRBJ1-1	TGTGCCAGTAGTATCTTTTCAGGGAACACTGAAGCTTTCTTT	CASSIFSGNTEAFF
TRBV18	-	-	17	TRBJ1-2	TGTGCCAGCTCACCGGAGAGGAATGGTTGGGGTAACTATGGCTACACCTTC	CASSPERNGWGNYGYTF
TRBV3-1/TRBV3-2	-	-	15	TRBJ2-5	TGTGCCAGCAGCCTTTTGGGGGTGGGACAAGAGACCCAGTACTTC	CASSLLGVGQETQYF
TRBV5-6	TRBD1	-	14	TRBJ1-6	TGTGCCAGAAACCCGGGACAGGGAAATTCACCCCTCCACTTT	CARNPGQGNSPLHF
TRBV6-5	-	once	13	TRBJ1-3	TGTGCCAGCGGAGATCGGAGGGGCAACACCATATATTTT	CASGDRRGNTIYF
TRBV19	-	-	12	TRBJ2-1	TGTGCCAGTAGTCCAACCAGGAATGAGCAGTTCTTC	CASSPTRNEQFF
TRBV13	TRBD1	-	14	TRBJ1-2	TGTGCCAGCAGCCCACAGGGGGCGTACTATGGCTACACCTTC	CASSPQGAYYGYTF
TRBV18	-	-	16	TRBJ1-2	TGTGCCAGCTCACCACTTAAGTCCGCCGGGGGCTATGGCTACACCTTC	CASSPLKSAGGYGYTF
TRBV2	-	-	14	TRBJ2-5	TGTGCCAGCAGTCCCTCCGGTCTGTCAAAGACCCAGTACTTC	CASSPSGLSKTQYF
TRBV7-9	-	once	14	TRBJ1-3	TGTGCCAGCAGCCTCTCCGGGGGGGGCAACACCATATATTTT	CASSLSGGGNTIYF
TRBV7-2	-	-	15	TRBJ1-5	TGTGCCAGCAGCTTAGAGGGACGGGGCAATCAGCCCCAGCATTTT	CASSLEGRGNQPQHF
TRBV2	TRBD1	-	15	TRBJ1-2	TGTGCCGGCCAGACAGGGGGCGCCGGTAACTATGGCTACACCTTC	CAGQTGGAGNYGYTF
TRBV27	-	-	14	TRBJ1-5	TGTGCCAGCAGTTTAACCGGGTCCAATCAGCCCCAGCATTTT	CASSLTGSNQPQHF
TRBV19	TRBD1	-	15	TRBJ2-1	TGTGCCAGTAGTATAGCGGGACAGGGGAGAAATGAGCAGTTCTTC	CASSIAGQGRNEQFF
TRBV6-5	-	-	12	TRBJ2-1	TGTGCCAGCAGTAGGGGAAGCAATGAGCAGTTCTTC	CASSRGSNEQFF
TRBV5-1	-	-	15	TRBJ2-1	TGCGCCAGCAGTCCGACAGGGAGGTCCTACAATGAGCAGTTCTTC	CASSPTGRSYNEQFF
TRBV11-2	-	-	15	TRBJ1-1	TGTGCCAGCAGCGTCGAATGGGCCTCGAACACTGAAGCTTTCTTT	CASSVEWASNTEAFF
TRBV6-2/TRBV6-3	-	-	13	TRBJ1-2	TGTGCCAGCAGTCTCAGACAGACCTATGGCTACACCTTC	CASSLRQTYGYTF
TRBV2	-	-	13	TRBJ2-2	TGTGCCAGCCTCCAGGGTTACACCGGGGAGCTGTTTTTT	CASLQGYTGELFF